The TCR beta chain described here comes from a study of blood T cell repertoires in COVID-19. Study context: T cells, B-cell-depleted T cells, or PBMCs provided the cDNA or gDNA that served as material.

Trimming cost V 5 bases and J 2 bases; bases outside gene matches: 8. CDR1 is SQVTM and CDR2 is ANQGSEA in the germline V gene. This CDR3 has 14 residues. As originally analysed: Reference gene primer amplification yielded estimated nucleated cell counts. TCRdb's table, derived via immunoSEQ multiplex PCR, lists solely in-frame clones and lacks some. The DNA gave D and trimming, while V, J and clone size come from that table. The data contain approximately 200,000 clones, around 94% of them singletons. The TCR sequence derives from a young man with COVID-19, enrolled during active disease. The specimen was peripheral blood. The chain employs TRBV29-1 and TRBJ2-5; 7 positions match TRBD1. CDR3 nucleotides: TGCAGCGTTTACCGGGACAGAATTCAAGAGACCCAGTACTTC. The encoded protein is CSVYRDRIQETQYF.